Reported below is one T cell receptor (beta chain). What it binds is unknown. This entry comes from a study of cytomegalovirus exposure and HLA in healthy donors. Study-wide results and caveats: When the data were analyzed later, several of the most significant clusters appeared to be linked to common viral pathogens. Later, an analysis showed that TCR beta chains associated with HLA were more clonally expanded than others that were equally common. When analyzed later, a missense DCLRE1C variant was found to be linked to TCR beta V- and J-gene trimming.

The primer mix had 60 Vbeta and 13 Jbeta primers. This table comes from immunoSEQ multiplex PCR, and its TCRdb copy is limited to in-frame clones, with some not included. This sample has over 250,000 clones, with roughly 70% found just once. V lost 2 bases, J lost 3 bases, and 6 bases stayed unmatched. The CDR3 consists of 16 residues. Germline CDR1 is SGHRS and CDR2 is YFSETQ. The V gene is TRBV5-1, the J gene TRBJ2-1; the match to TRBD2 covers 9 bases. This clonotype was sampled from a female donor in good health and CMV-seronegative. Sequences were obtained from PBMCs. In DNA, the CDR3 is TGCGCCAGCAGCTTTTCAGCGGGAGGACTCTACAATGAGCAGTTCTTC. Its translation: CASSFSAGGLYNEQFF.